This TCR beta chain was sequenced in a study of Graves' ophthalmopathy and Graves' hyperthyroidism. About the study: Ophthalmopathy absent within 18 months of follow-up marked hyperthyroidism as stable. Findings and limits, study-wide: Progression of ophthalmopathy was predicted by the model with roughly 68% sensitivity and around 77% specificity. A model of 13 signatures distinguished ophthalmopathy from stable hyperthyroidism at approximately 90% sensitivity and 65% to 84% specificity.

Excluded: other autoimmune disease, uncontrolled infection, pregnancy or lactation. With 3 bases removed from V and 0 bases from J, the gap between germline ends came to 8 bases. The CDR3 contains 14 residues. Germline V gene sequence: CDR1 ENHRY, CDR2 SYGVKD. This clonotype has at least ten counts. Its antigen is as yet unknown. TCR beta CDR3 regions were amplified from RNA transcripts. The first round was an RT-PCR with HTBI primers, and the second round was a multiplex PCR. TCRdb used MiXCR to reprocess the multiplex PCR reads, holding one entry per CDR3 protein. The sample carries over a million distinct CDR3 sequences, less than 45% recorded once.

The chain employs TRBV10-3 and TRBJ1-1; no reliable D call. The sample comprised peripheral blood or thyroid tissue (not recorded which). The source of this sequence is an adult man with Graves' hyperthyroidism. The CDR3, as DNA: TGTGCCATCAGTGAACGAACGCTGAACACTGAAGCTTTCTTT. Residues: CAISERTLNTEAFF.